Sequencing of this T cell receptor (beta chain) was carried out in a study of glioma-infiltrating T cells after dendritic cell vaccination. The overall study: Patients received autologous tumor lysate-pulsed dendritic cell vaccination between about 2002 and 2012.

Amplification used 60 V beta primers and 13 J beta primers. Method: immunoSEQ multiplex PCR; TCRdb's copy keeps in-frame clones and lacks some. In the table there are approximately 82,000 clones, 70% to 90% of which are singletons. CDR1 and CDR2 (germline): MRHNA, SNTAGT. Trimming took off 6 bases at V and 0 bases at J, with 11 bases between the two ends. The CDR3 has 14 residues. No glioblastoma patient carried an isocitrate dehydrogenase mutation. PBMC were collected before vaccination, two weeks after the third vaccination, and at progression. This clonotype was obtained from a human donor with glioblastoma. The sample consisted of blood, taken before dendritic cell vaccination. The gene calls are TRBV6-4 and TRBJ1-1; D might be TRBD1 (5 bases). The CDR3 here is CASSPGGVNTEAFF. The CDR3, as DNA: TGTGCCAGCAGCCCCGGGGGGGTGAACACTGAAGCTTTCTTT.